The T cell receptor (beta chain) under discussion was sequenced for a study of blood T cell repertoires in COVID-19. TCRdb's table, derived via immunoSEQ multiplex PCR, lists solely in-frame clones and lacks some. The table includes 220,000 or so clones, roughly nine tenths detected once. The CDR3 covers 15 residues. The germline CDR1 and CDR2 sequences are LNHDA and SQIVND (reference sequence). Trimming removed 0 bases at V and 3 bases at J, with 12 bases between. Study members were between roughly 18 and 100 years old and lived in 20 to 25 US regions. Participants' reported clinical history set cohort assignment.

The sample was PBMCs or T cells enriched from blood (not recorded which). The chain couples TRBV19 to TRBJ2-7, with a tentative D call TRBD2 (5 bases). This receptor was identified in a woman between 18 and 29 years old in a cohort exposed to, infected with or recovered from COVID-19 (not recorded which). CDR3 nucleotide sequence: TGTGCCAGTAGTATAGAGTCTAGCAGCGTCTACGAGCAGTACTTC. Translating it yields CASSIESSSVYEQYF.